This T cell receptor beta chain was profiled in a study of shared clonotypes between healthy human individuals. Study summary: Sampling drew on donors who were a couple of women and three men aged 18 to 49. Findings of the study overall: Some clonotypes were shared by all four sorted-subset donors, while others were not shared. The non-shared ones had lower generation probabilities than the shared ones. Estimated clonotype richness was generally higher in naive than memory subsets.

V dropped 1 base and J dropped 0 bases, with 16 bases sitting between them. The CDR3 covers 18 residues. The germline gives CDR1 MNHNS, CDR2 SASEGT. Measured with immunoSEQ multiplex PCR; TCRdb has only the in-frame clones, and not every one. The table lists hundreds of thousands of clones, approximately 96% of them singletons. As to this clone: Its antigen is not identified.

Naive CD8 populations comprised CD45RO-negative cells positively selected for CCR7, excluding terminally differentiated effector memory CD45RA+ cells. This TCR was recovered from a woman aged 25 to 39 in good health. The chain recombines TRBV6-1 with TRBJ2-1; no firm D call. The material sequenced was naive CD8+ T cells sorted from blood. The CDR3: CASSEDPDLLSSYNEQFF. CDR3 bases: TGTGCCAGCAGTGAAGATCCGGACCTTCTTAGCTCCTACAATGAGCAGTTCTTC.